The rows below give T cell receptor beta chains drawn from one sample of a study of T-cell memory formation after mild COVID-19. Via MiXCR, TCRdb re-called the 5' RACE reads, giving one row per CDR3 protein. The sample has approximately 480,000 distinct CDR3 sequences, approximately 18% seen once. The sequencing input was PBMCs or a T cell subset sorted from them (not recorded which). All receptors derive from an adult woman who had mild COVID-19 (a few samples of this study predate the infection). Cell type and time point are not known. The CDR3 runs from the conserved cysteine through the conserved F or W. D genes are given only for firm matches. Size values are once, few and many counts, or a class for expanded clones, and some rows have none.

. TRBJ1-1 14 . TRBV7-6 TGTGCCAGCAGCTCCACCTCTGTAGGCACTGAAGCTTTCTTT CASSSTSVGTEAFF
. TRBJ1-2 15 . TRBV4-1 TGCGCCAGCAGCCCCATCAGGACGGGCAACTATGGCTACACCTTC CASSPIRTGNYGYTF
. TRBJ2-2 15 TRBD1 TRBV27 TGTGCCAGCAGTCTCGACAGGGGGAACACCGGGGAGCTGTTTTTT CASSLDRGNTGELFF
. TRBJ1-2 15 TRBD1 TRBV20-1 TGCAGTGCTACGGGACAGGGGTTTGGTGGTAGAGGCTACACCTTC CSATGQGFGGRGYTF
few TRBJ2-2 16 TRBD2 TRBV7-2 TGTGCCAGCAGCCCGAGCGGGAGTGGCGGCACCGGGGAGCTGTTTTTT CASSPSGSGGTGELFF
. TRBJ2-1 16 TRBD2 TRBV18 TGTGCCAGCTCAACTCTAGCGGGAGAGTTCTACAATGAGCAGTTCTTC CASSTLAGEFYNEQFF
few TRBJ1-6 14 TRBD1 TRBV5-1 TGCGCCAGCAGCTTCGGACAGGGGATCGATCCCCTCCACTTT CASSFGQGIDPLHF
few TRBJ1-1 13 TRBD1 TRBV9 TGTGCCAGCAGCCAGACAGGGGGGCTTGAAGCTTTCTTT CASSQTGGLEAFF
many TRBJ1-1 18 . TRBV29-1 TGCAGCTCTGCGTCGGGGGGCTACGGCATCGGGATGAACACTGAAGCTTTCTTT CSSASGGYGIGMNTEAFF
. TRBJ2-1 12 TRBD2 TRBV9 TGTGCCAGCGGGGGAGGGTCGGGTGAGCAGTTCTTC CASGGGSGEQFF